This paragraph covers one TCR beta chain sequence. Its antigen is unknown. This specimen comes from a study of graft-versus-host responses after intestinal transplantation. Overall study context: Recipients underwent multivisceral, liver-intestinal, or isolated intestinal transplants. Anti-thymocyte globulin induction preceded about 3 years of tacrolimus and steroid maintenance in all recipients.

Whole-study findings and limits: Detection of GvH clones occurred in recipient marrow, and some had their first appearance in ileum or blood.

Produced via immunoSEQ multiplex PCR; TCRdb's table is partial and in-frame only. The table shows some 45,000 clones, with about 91% occurring only once. The length of the CDR3 is 12 residues. Looked up from germline, CDR1 is MRHNA and CDR2 is SNTAGT. The sequencing here drew on PBMCs, taken 524 days after transplant. The sequence derives from a human patient who received an intestinal transplant, so some T cells may come from the graft donor. The chain recombines TRBV6-4 with TRBJ2-7; no definite D call. The DNA end favors TRBJ2-1, so the J call may be wrong. CDR3 residues: CARLREGNEQFF. Written as DNA, the CDR3 is TGTGCCAGACTTCGAGAAGGGAATGAGCAGTTCTTC.